Sequencing of this TCR beta chain was carried out in a study of glioma-infiltrating T cells after dendritic cell vaccination. Notes on this clone: As yet, its antigen is unknown.

Time point reported: after dendritic cell vaccination, including at tumor progression/relapse. PBMC were collected before vaccination, two weeks after the third vaccination, and at progression. Germline values: CDR1 SGHNT, CDR2 YYREEE (reference sequence). Trimming cost V 0 bases and J 11 bases; bases outside gene matches: 11. The CDR3 runs to 16 residues. Study observations and caveats: No direct clonality-survival link was found; a diverse polyclonal response may matter.

This table comes from immunoSEQ multiplex PCR, and its TCRdb copy is limited to in-frame clones, with some not included. Of about 87,000 clones detected, around 83% appear once; the ten largest clones hold roughly 6.8%. Sequencing used blood, obtained after dendritic cell vaccination. The chain employs TRBV5-4 and TRBJ2-1; 10 bases align to TRBD1. The sequence came from a human donor with glioblastoma. CDR3 bases: TGTGCCAGCAGCTTGGGGGGCTCGGACAGGGGGACTCAGCAGTTCTTC. It yields the protein CASSLGGSDRGTQQFF.